The present T cell receptor beta chain was sequenced within a study of T cell repertoires in cytomegalovirus infection (dated by TCRdb to about 2019). Study-level background: Recently identified HLA-C-restricted CMV epitopes, whose presentation resists viral immunomodulation, were targeted by peptide stimulations together with well-studied HLA-B-restricted epitopes. Donor HLA type was relevant to the analysis, as public TCR beta signatures indicated carriage of CMV infection together with the matching HLA type. The full study reports these points: In both this cohort and an independent roughly 360-donor cohort, the cumulative frequency of public TCR beta family members distinguished carriers of CMV infection plus the relevant HLA type. In the ex vivo response, HLA-C-restricted CMV-specific TCR beta clonotypes were dominant, and in two of eight donors the single most frequent clonotype came from this HLA-C-restricted group.

Notes on this clonotype: The target of this receptor is not known. Within one base of it there is no much larger clone, and no base qualities were kept.

The treatment or condition label, read with the paper, signifies: in vitro stimulation with specific CMV peptide epitopes to enrich CMV-specific T cells. TCRdb shows the sequencer as Illumina HiSeq 1500. TCRdb reran the public reads through fastp at Q25 and MiXCR, keeping productive beta chains. A single entry per CDR3 protein holds the most common genes and DNA from its merged rows. This sample holds about 34,000 distinct CDR3 sequences; 40% to 65% were observed only once. The ten most abundant clones make up approximately 90% of the sample. CDR1 and CDR2 (SQVTM, ANQGSEA) derive from the germline V gene. Trimming takes 5 bases from V and 5 bases from J, and the germline ends sit 15 bases apart. The CDR3 numbers 13 residues from cysteine through phenylalanine. Just the 39-base CDR3 DNA is kept, in frame starting at base 1.

The sequences come from CD8+ T cells from cultured PBMCs, collected from culture after CMV antigen stimulation. The sequence was collected from a human donor in good health (CMV status not recorded). Some clones in this sample may be carry-over from other donors' samples. In this chain, TRBV29-1 is recombined with TRBJ2-5; possibly the D gene is TRBD2, per 5 matching bases. The CDR3 loop reads CSVPTGILETQYF. The nucleotides are TGCAGCGTTCCAACCGGGATTCTTGAGACCCAGTACTTC.